What follows describes a single T cell receptor beta chain. The sample comes from a study of blood T cells in healthy people across ages. The CDR3 is made up of 14 amino acids. V was pared by 0 bases and J by 4 bases, with 10 bases between. CDR1 and CDR2 from the germline V gene are SGDLS and YYNGEE. No fewer than 7 million PBMCs went into each sample. PCR was performed a second time for about 6 to 12 cycles using a sample-barcoded 5' primer and a J-beta primer mix. TCRdb processed the 5' RACE reads anew with MiXCR; each CDR3 protein has one entry. The table records about 970,000 distinct CDR3 sequences, about 51% of them present only once.

The chain employs TRBV9 and TRBJ1-2; unclear D gene. The sequencing sample was made of blood. This TCR was recovered from a woman aged 60-75 years in good health. The CDR3 is CASSVAEFFYGYTF. CDR3 coding DNA: TGTGCCAGCAGCGTAGCTGAGTTTTTCTATGGCTACACCTTC.